The source of this T cell receptor (beta chain) is a study of radiation and T cells in renal cell carcinoma. CDR1 and CDR2 (germline): WNHNN, SYGVQD (reference sequence). The CDR3 contains 15 residues. Between the trimmed V and J ends, which lost 0 bases and 1 base, there was a span of 9 bases. The time point: baseline pretreatment blood. Stated treatment: 15 Gy SBRT to primary tumor, nephrectomy 4 weeks later. Repertoires were generated with immunoSEQ multiplex PCR, while TCRdb's copy carries only in-frame clones and drops some. The profile shows around 94,000 clones, around 88% of them singletons. The specimen was blood, collected from a patient whose treatment included radiotherapy and nephrectomy. The source is a man between 45 and 60 years old with renal cell carcinoma. The rearrangement links TRBV10-1 to TRBJ1-1; D unclear. CDR3 in DNA: TGCGCCAGCAGTGAGTCCGATACCGGGAACACTGAAGCTTTCTTT. This sequence encodes CASSESDTGNTEAFF.